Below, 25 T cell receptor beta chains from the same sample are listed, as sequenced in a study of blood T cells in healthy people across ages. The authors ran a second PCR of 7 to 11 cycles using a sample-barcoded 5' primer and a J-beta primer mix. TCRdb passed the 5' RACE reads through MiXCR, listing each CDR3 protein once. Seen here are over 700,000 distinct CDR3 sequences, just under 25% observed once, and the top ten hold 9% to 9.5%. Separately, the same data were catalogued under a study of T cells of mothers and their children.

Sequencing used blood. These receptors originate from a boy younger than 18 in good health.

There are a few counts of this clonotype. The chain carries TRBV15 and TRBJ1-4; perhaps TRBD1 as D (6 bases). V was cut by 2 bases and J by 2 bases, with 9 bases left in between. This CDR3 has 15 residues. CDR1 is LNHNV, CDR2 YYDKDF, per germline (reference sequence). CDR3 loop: CATSRLRGTNEKLFF. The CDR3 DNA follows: TGTGCCACCAGCAGACTTAGGGGGACTAATGAAAAACTGTTTTTT.

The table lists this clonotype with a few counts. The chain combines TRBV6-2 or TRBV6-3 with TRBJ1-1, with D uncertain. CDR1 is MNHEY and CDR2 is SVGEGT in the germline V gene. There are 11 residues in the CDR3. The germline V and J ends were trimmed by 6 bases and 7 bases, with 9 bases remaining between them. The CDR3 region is CASRGIYEAFF. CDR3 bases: TGTGCCAGCAGAGGGATATATGAAGCTTTCTTT.

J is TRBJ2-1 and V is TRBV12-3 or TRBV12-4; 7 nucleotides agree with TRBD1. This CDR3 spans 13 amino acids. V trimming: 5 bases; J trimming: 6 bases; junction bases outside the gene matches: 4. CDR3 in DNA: TGTGCCAGCAGTCCTACAGGGGTCAATGAGCAGTTCTTC. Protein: CASSPTGVNEQFF.

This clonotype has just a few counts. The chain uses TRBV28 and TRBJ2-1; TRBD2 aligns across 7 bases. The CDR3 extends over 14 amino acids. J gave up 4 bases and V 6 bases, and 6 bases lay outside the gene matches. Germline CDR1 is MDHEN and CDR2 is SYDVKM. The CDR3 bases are TGTGCCAGCAGCGGACTAGTTTTATACAATGAGCAGTTCTTC. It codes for CASSGLVLYNEQFF.

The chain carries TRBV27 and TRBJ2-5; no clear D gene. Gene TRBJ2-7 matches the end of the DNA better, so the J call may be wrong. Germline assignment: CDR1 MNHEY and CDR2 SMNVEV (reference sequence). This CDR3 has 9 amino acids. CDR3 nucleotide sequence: TGTGCCAGCCAGTACGAGCAGTACTTC. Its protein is CASQYEQYF.

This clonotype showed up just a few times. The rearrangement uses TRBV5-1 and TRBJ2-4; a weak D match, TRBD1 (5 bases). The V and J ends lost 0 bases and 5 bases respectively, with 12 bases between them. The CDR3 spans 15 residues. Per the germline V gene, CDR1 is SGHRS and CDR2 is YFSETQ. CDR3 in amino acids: CASSLEGVGQNIQYF. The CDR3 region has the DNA TGCGCCAGCAGCTTGGAAGGGGTTGGGCAAAACATTCAGTACTTC.

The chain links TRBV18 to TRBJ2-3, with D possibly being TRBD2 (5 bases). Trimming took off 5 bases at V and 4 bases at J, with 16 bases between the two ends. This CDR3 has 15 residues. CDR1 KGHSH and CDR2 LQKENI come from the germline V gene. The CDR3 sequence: CASSGWRVDSDTQYF. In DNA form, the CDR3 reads TGTGCCAGCTCAGGATGGCGGGTTGATTCAGATACGCAGTATTTT.

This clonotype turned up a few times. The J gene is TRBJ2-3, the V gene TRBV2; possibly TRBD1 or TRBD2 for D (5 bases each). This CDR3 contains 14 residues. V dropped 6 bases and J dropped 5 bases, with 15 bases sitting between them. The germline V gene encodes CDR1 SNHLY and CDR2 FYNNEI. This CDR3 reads CASRGTVTQDTQYF. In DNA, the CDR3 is TGTGCCAGCAGAGGGACCGTTACCCAAGATACGCAGTATTTT.

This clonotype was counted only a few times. This CDR3 is CASRPGTSGGEQYF. The CDR3 DNA reads TGTGCCAGCAGACCCGGGACTAGCGGGGGCGAGCAGTACTTC. V gene TRBV12-3 or TRBV12-4 combines with J gene TRBJ2-7; the match to TRBD2 covers 14 bases. The CDR3 sequence is 14 residues long. J gave up 6 bases and V 6 bases, and 4 bases lay outside the gene matches.

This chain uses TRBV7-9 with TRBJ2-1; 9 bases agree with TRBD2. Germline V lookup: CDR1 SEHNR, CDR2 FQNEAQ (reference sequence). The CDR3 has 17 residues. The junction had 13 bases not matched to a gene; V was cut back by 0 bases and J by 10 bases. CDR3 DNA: TGTGCCAGCAGCTTAGCATTGACTAGCGGCAGTCCCAACGAGCAGTTCTTC. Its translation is CASSLALTSGSPNEQFF. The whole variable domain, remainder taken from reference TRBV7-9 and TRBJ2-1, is DTGVSQNPRHKITKRGQNVTFRCDPISEHNRLYWYRQTLGQGPEFLTYFQNEAQLEKSRLLSDRFSAERPKGSFSTLEIQRTEQGDSAMYLCASSLALTSGSPNEQFFGPGTRLTVL.

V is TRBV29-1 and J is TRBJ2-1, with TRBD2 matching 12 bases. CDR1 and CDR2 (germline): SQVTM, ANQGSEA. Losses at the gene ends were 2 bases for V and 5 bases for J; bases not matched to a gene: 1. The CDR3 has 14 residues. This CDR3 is CSVERLAGDNEQFF. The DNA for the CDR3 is TGCAGCGTTGAAAGACTAGCGGGAGACAATGAGCAGTTCTTC.

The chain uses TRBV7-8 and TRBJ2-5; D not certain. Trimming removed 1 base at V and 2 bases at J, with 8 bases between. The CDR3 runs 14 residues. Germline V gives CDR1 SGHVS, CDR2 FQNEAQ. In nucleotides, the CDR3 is TGTGCCAGCAGCTTAGTTTCCCTACAAGAGACCCAGTACTTC. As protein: CASSLVSLQETQYF.

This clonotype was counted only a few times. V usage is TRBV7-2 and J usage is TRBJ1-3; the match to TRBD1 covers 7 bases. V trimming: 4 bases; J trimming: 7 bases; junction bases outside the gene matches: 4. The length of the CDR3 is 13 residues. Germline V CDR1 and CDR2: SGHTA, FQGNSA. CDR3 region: CASSSGTVNTIYF. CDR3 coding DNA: TGTGCCAGCAGCTCCGGGACAGTTAACACCATATATTTT.

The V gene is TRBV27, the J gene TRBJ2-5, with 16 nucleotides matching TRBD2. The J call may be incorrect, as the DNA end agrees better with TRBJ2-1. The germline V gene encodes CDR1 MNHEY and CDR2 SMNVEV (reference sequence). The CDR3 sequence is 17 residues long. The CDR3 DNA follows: TGTGCCAGCAGCCTGCTGGGACTAGCGGGAGGGTCTGGTGAGCAGTTCTTC. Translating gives CASSLLGLAGGSGEQFF.

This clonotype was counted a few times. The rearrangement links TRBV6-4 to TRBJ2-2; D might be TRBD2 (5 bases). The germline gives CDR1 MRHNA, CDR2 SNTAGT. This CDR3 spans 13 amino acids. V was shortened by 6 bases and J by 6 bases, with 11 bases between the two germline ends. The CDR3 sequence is CASSELGAGELFF. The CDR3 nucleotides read TGTGCCAGCAGCGAACTAGGTGCCGGGGAGCTGTTTTTT.

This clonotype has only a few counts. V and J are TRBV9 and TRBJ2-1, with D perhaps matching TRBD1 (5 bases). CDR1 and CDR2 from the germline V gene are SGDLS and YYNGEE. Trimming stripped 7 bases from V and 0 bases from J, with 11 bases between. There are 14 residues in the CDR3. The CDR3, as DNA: TGTGCCAGCGGCCTAGGGGTCTCCTACAATGAGCAGTTCTTC. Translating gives CASGLGVSYNEQFF.

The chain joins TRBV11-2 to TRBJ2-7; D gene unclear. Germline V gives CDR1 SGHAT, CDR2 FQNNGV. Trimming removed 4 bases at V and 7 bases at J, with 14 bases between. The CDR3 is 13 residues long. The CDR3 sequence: CASSSGVWEEQYF. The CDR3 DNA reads TGTGCCAGCAGCTCAGGAGTTTGGGAAGAGCAGTACTTC.

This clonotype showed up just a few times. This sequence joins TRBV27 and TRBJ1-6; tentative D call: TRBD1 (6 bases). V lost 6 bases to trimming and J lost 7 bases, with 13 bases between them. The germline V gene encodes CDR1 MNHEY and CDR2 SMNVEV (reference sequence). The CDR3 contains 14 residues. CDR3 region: CASRQGPSNSPLHF. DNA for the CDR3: TGTGCCAGCAGACAGGGACCTTCAAATTCACCCCTCCACTTT.

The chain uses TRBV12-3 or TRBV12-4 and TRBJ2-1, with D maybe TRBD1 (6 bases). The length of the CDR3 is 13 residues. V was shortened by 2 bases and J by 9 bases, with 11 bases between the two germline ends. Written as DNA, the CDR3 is TGTGCCAGCAGTTTAAGGGAGACAGGTGAGCAGTTCTTC. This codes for CASSLRETGEQFF.

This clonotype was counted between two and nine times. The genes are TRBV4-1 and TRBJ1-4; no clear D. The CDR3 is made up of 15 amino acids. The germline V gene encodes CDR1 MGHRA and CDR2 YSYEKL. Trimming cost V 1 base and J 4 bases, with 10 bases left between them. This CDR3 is CASSQGHGSNEKLFF. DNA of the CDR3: TGCGCCAGCAGCCAAGGCCATGGGAGTAATGAAAAACTGTTTTTT.

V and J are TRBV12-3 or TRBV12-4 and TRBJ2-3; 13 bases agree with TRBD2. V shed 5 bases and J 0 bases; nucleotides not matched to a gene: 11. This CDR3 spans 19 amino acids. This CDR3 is CASSMTGTSGVASTDTQYF. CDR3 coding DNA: TGTGCCAGCAGTATGACCGGGACTAGCGGGGTTGCTAGCACAGATACGCAGTATTTT.

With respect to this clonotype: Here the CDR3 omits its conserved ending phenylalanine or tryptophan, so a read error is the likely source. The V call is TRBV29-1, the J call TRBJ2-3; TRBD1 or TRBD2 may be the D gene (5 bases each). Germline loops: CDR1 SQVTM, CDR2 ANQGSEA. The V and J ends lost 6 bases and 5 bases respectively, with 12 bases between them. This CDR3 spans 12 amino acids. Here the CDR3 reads CSVGTERDTQYL. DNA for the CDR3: TGCAGCGTAGGGACCGAACGAGATACGCAGTATCTT.

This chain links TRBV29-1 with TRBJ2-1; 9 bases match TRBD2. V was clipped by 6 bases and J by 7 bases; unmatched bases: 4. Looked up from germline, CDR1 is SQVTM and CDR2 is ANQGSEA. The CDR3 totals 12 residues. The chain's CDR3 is CSVVAGANEQFF. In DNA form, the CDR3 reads TGCAGCGTGGTAGCGGGAGCGAATGAGCAGTTCTTC.

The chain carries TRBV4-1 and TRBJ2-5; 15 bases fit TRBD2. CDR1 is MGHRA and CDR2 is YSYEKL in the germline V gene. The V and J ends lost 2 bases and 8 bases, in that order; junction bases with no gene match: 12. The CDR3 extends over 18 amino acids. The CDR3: CASSQKGLAGGLPGTQYF. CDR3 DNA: TGCGCCAGCAGCCAAAAAGGACTAGCGGGAGGGCTCCCCGGAACCCAGTACTTC.

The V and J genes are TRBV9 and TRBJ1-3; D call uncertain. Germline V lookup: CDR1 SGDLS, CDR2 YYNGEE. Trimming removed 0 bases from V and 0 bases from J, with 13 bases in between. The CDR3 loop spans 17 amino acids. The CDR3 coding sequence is TGTGCCAGCAGCGTAGACCCCGGGCGGTACTCTGGAAACACCATATATTTT. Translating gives CASSVDPGRYSGNTIYF.